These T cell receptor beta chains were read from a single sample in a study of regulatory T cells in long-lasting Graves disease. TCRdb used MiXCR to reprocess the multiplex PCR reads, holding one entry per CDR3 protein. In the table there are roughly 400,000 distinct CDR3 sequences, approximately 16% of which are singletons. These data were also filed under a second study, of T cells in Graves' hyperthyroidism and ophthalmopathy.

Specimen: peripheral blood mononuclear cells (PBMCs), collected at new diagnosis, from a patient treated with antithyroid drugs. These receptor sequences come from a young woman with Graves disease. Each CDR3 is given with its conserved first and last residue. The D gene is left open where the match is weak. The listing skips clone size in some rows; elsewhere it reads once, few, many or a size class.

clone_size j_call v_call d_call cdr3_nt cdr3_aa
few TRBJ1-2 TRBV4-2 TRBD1 TGTGCCAGCAGCCAAGATTTGGGGACAGGGGGATTCTATGGCTACACCTTC CASSQDLGTGGFYGYTF
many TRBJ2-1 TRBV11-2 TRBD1 TGTGCCAGCAGCTTCCTCAGGGGGACAGGGCATGAGCAGTTCTTC CASSFLRGTGHEQFF
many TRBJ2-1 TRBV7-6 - TGTGCCAGCAGCTCGCTCAATGGGGCCACGAATGAGCAGTTCTTC CASSSLNGATNEQFF
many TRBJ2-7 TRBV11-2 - TGTGCCAGCAGCTTAAGTTCTAGCGAGCAGTACTTC CASSLSSSEQYF
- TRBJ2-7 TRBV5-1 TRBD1 TGCGCCAGCAGCTTGTCCGTCGTTACAGGGGGCGCTTACGAGCAGTACTTC CASSLSVVTGGAYEQYF
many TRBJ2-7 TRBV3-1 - TGTGCCAGCAGCCACGGGGTACCCTACGAGCAGTACTTC CASSHGVPYEQYF
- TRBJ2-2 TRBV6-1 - TGTGCCAGCACAGCGGGACAAAAGTTCGCGAACACCGGGGAGCTGTTTTTT CASTAGQKFANTGELFF
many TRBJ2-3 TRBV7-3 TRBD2 TGTGCCAGCAGCTTAGCGGGAGGGATCACAGATACGCAGTATTTT CASSLAGGITDTQYF
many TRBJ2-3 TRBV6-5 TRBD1 TGTGCCAGCAGTTATCAGGGGGCTACAGATACGCAGTATTTT CASSYQGATDTQYF
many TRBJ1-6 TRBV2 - TGTGCCAGCCAGGAAACGACTTCACCCCTCCACTTT CASQETTSPLHF
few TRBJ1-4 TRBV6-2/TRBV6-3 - TGTGCCAGCAAAGGGACCCCCGTGAGGTCTAATGAAAAACTGTTTTTT CASKGTPVRSNEKLFF
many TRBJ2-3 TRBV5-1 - TGCGCCAGCAGCAATAATAGGCCGAGCACAGATACGCAGTATTTT CASSNNRPSTDTQYF
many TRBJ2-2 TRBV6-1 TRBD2 TGTGCCAGCAGTGAACTAGCGGAACCCGGGGAGCTGTTTTTT CASSELAEPGELFF
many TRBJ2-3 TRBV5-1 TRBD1 TGCGCCAGCAGCCGAGGGACAGGGGGTATGGCAGATACGCAGTATTTT CASSRGTGGMADTQYF
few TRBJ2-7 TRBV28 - TGTGCCAGCAGTTTTTTCGCAGGCTCCTACGAGCAGTACTTC CASSFFAGSYEQYF
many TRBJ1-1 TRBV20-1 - TGCAGTGCTAGAGAGCCCCGGACCGCCGGGAAGAACACTGAAGCTTTCTTT CSAREPRTAGKNTEAFF
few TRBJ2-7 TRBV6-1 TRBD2 TGTGCCAGCAGTTTACTAGCGGGAGGGCGGTACGAGCAGTACTTC CASSLLAGGRYEQYF
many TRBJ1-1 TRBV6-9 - TGTGCCAGCAGTTACGAGCGGAACACTGAAGCTTTCTTT CASSYERNTEAFF
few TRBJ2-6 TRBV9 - TGTGCCAGCAGCGTAGAAGGGTCTGGGGCCAACGTCCTGACTTTC CASSVEGSGANVLTF
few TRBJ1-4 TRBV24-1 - TGTGCCACCAGTGACCCAGGGAATGAAAAACTGTTTTTT CATSDPGNEKLFF
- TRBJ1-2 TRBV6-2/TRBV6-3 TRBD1 TGTGCCAGCAGTTACGGGACAGGAATTTATGGCTACACCTTC CASSYGTGIYGYTF
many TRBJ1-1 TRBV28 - TGTGCCAGCAGATTTGGGGGGAAGGGCACTGAAGCTTTCTTT CASRFGGKGTEAFF
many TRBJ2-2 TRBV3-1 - TGTGCCAGCAGCCCCCTAAGGAACACCGGGGAGCTGTTTTTT CASSPLRNTGELFF
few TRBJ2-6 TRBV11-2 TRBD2 TGTGCCAGCAGCTTAACTAGCGGGAGATCTGGGGCCAACGTCCTGACTTTC CASSLTSGRSGANVLTF
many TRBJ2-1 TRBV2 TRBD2 TGTGCCAGCACCGCGGGCCTAGCGGGAGAAGGGGAGCAGTTCTTC CASTAGLAGEGEQFF
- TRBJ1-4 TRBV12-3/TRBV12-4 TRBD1 TGTGCCAGCAGTTTACTCGGACAGGGAACTGAAAAACTGTTTTTT CASSLLGQGTEKLFF
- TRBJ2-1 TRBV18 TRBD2 TGTGCCAGCTCACCGAGCGGGAGGGGTCATCGGTTCTTC CASSPSGRGHRFF